Listed below are T cell receptor beta chains from one sample, sequenced in a study of T and B cells in COVID-19 patients. TCRdb re-called the multiplex PCR reads through MiXCR, storing one row per CDR3 protein. In the table there are 15,000 to 20,000 distinct CDR3 sequences, over 30% of which are singletons. Material for sequencing was blood. These receptors all stem from a human donor with active COVID-19. The CDR3 runs from the conserved cysteine through the conserved F or W. A D gene is named only where the DNA matches it firmly. Where a row states a size, it is once, few, many or the class of an expanded clone; other rows omit it.

TRBV5-6	few	TRBJ2-1	TRBD2	CASSLLSGGGSEQFF	TGTGCCAGCAGCTTGTTGTCCGGGGGGGGGTCGGAGCAGTTCTTC
TRBV7-2	-	TRBJ2-1	-	CASSLSRRDEQFF	TGTGCCAGCAGCTTATCCAGGAGAGATGAGCAGTTCTTC
TRBV20-1	-	TRBJ2-6	-	CSARDLARSGANVLTF	TGCAGTGCTAGAGATCTGGCCAGGTCTGGGGCCAACGTCCTGACTTTC
TRBV6-6	-	TRBJ2-7	-	CASSYAGLGLSSYEQYF	TGTGCCAGCAGTTACGCAGGTCTCGGCCTTAGCTCCTACGAGCAGTACTTC
TRBV6-5	few	TRBJ1-6	-	CASSYSIAPRGSPLHF	TGTGCCAGCAGTTACTCGATTGCCCCAAGGGGTTCACCCCTCCACTTT
TRBV27	few	TRBJ1-5	-	CASRTGGKPQHF	TGTGCCAGCAGAACGGGGGGCAAGCCCCAGCATTTT
TRBV29-1	-	TRBJ2-1	TRBD2	CSVPGLADSSYNEQFF	TGCAGCGTCCCCGGACTAGCGGATAGCTCCTACAATGAGCAGTTCTTC
TRBV6-2/TRBV6-3	-	TRBJ2-3	-	CASRLGPYKDTQYF	TGTGCCAGCAGACTGGGACCGTATAAGGATACGCAGTATTTT
TRBV5-6	-	TRBJ2-7	TRBD1	CASSFFVDRSYEQYF	TGTGCCAGCAGCTTCTTTGTGGACAGGTCCTACGAGCAGTACTTC
TRBV19	few	TRBJ1-5	TRBD1	CASSWTGFGNQPQHF	TGTGCCAGTAGTTGGACAGGGTTTGGCAATCAGCCCCAGCATTTT
TRBV6-5	-	TRBJ2-3	TRBD1	CASSYRDRGFTDTQYF	TGTGCCAGCAGTTACCGGGACAGGGGCTTCACAGATACGCAGTATTTT
TRBV20-1	-	TRBJ2-5	-	CSARGGGQETQYF	TGCAGTGCTAGGGGTGGGGGCCAAGAGACCCAGTACTTC
TRBV29-1	-	TRBJ2-2	TRBD1	CSARGLLNTGELFF	TGCAGTGCGAGGGGGCTTCTGAACACCGGGGAGCTGTTTTTT
TRBV11-1	-	TRBJ2-5	-	CASSYQGFVETQYF	TGTGCCAGCAGCTATCAGGGTTTCGTGGAGACCCAGTACTTC
TRBV6-1	-	TRBJ1-4	-	CASSEFREKLFF	TGTGCCAGCAGTGAATTTAGGGAAAAACTGTTTTTT
TRBV12-3/TRBV12-4	-	TRBJ2-2	TRBD2	CASVLAGGSLNTGELFF	TGTGCCAGCGTTTTAGCGGGGGGCTCCTTGAACACCGGGGAGCTGTTTTTT